Listed here are 10 T cell receptor beta chains from one sample, sequenced in a study of blood T cell repertoires in COVID-19. Profiled with immunoSEQ multiplex PCR; TCRdb holds only in-frame clones, not every one. Of 200,000 to 300,000 clones listed, about 83% are singletons. The sequenced material came from peripheral blood. The receptors here all came from a man aged 50 to 59 with acute or convalescent COVID-19.

This chain connects TRBV2 to TRBJ1-1; D remains unclear. Trimming took 6 bases from V and 3 from J, leaving 11 bases between them. CDR3 length equals 13 residues. CDR1 and CDR2 from the germline V gene are SNHLY and FYNNEI. The CDR3 is CASSQTRDTEAFF. The CDR3 nucleotides are TGTGCCAGCAGCCAAACTCGGGACACTGAAGCTTTCTTT.

This chain connects TRBV6-5 to TRBJ2-7; D might be TRBD1 (5 bases). The germline V gene encodes CDR1 MNHEY and CDR2 SVGAGI. The CDR3 length is 14 residues. Trimming cost V 2 bases and J 4 bases, with 12 bases left between them. As DNA, the CDR3 is TGTGCCAGCAGTTACGGCAGGGTGCTATACGAGCAGTACTTC. Translation: CASSYGRVLYEQYF.

This clone was recorded only once. The chain uses TRBV20-1 and TRBJ1-2; no clear D. The CDR3 spans 11 residues. The germline V gene has CDR1 DFQATT and CDR2 SNEGSKA (reference sequence). V was clipped by 1 base and J by 5 bases, with 5 bases between them. Written as DNA, the CDR3 is TGCAGTGCTAGAGTCCCATATGGCTACACCTTC. Protein sequence: CSARVPYGYTF.

This rearrangement joins TRBV28 to TRBJ1-1; D is perhaps TRBD1 (6 bases). V lost 5 bases to trimming and J lost 4 bases, with 8 bases between them. The CDR3 loop spans 12 amino acids. CDR1 MDHEN and CDR2 SYDVKM come from the germline V gene. CDR3 in amino acids: CASSQGGTEAFF. The CDR3 DNA reads TGTGCCAGCAGTCAAGGGGGCACTGAAGCTTTCTTT.

DNA of the CDR3: TGCGCCAGCAGCTTGGAAGCCTATGGCTACACCTTC. This encodes CASSLEAYGYTF. The chain combines TRBV5-1 with TRBJ1-2; unclear D gene. Germline CDR1 is SGHRS and CDR2 is YFSETQ. Trimming took off 0 bases at V and 4 bases at J, with 4 bases between the two ends. The CDR3 runs 12 residues.

The rearrangement joins TRBV2 to TRBJ2-3; 8 bases align to TRBD2. Germline CDR1 reads SNHLY; CDR2 reads FYNNEI. V trimming: 6 bases; J trimming: 3 bases; junction bases outside the gene matches: 5. CDR3 length: 14 residues. The CDR3 nucleotides are TGTGCCAGCAGACCGGGACTAGGGACAGATACGCAGTATTTT. Protein sequence: CASRPGLGTDTQYF. The full variable domain, rest sourced from reference TRBV2 and TRBJ2-3, is EPEVTQTPSHQVTQMGQEVILRCVPISNHLYFYWYRQILGQKVEFLVSFYNNEISEKSEIFDDQFSVERPDGSNFTLKIRSTKLEDSAMYFCASRPGLGTDTQYFGPGTRLTVL.

This clone appeared a single time. The chain has TRBV20-1 and TRBJ1-6; D gene ambiguous. The CDR3 extends over 10 amino acids. The germline gives CDR1 DFQATT, CDR2 SNEGSKA (reference sequence). Trimming shortened V by 6 bases and J by 9 bases, and 6 bases separated the two germline ends. The CDR3 DNA follows: TGCAGTGCAGGGAGTTCACCCCTCCACTTT. Its protein is CSAGSSPLHF.

The CDR3 region has the DNA TGCGCCAGCAGCCCCCCGGGTACTGAGCAGTTCTTC. Protein: CASSPPGTEQFF. The chain couples TRBV4-1 to TRBJ2-1; unclear D gene. The CDR3 consists of 12 residues. Per the germline V gene, CDR1 is MGHRA and CDR2 is YSYEKL. V lost 4 bases and J lost 9, with 10 bases in between.

The chain has TRBV5-6 and TRBJ1-1; TRBD1 is a possible D gene (5 bases). The ends were cut back, 1 base at V and 2 bases at J, with 18 bases in the middle. The CDR3 loop spans 17 amino acids. Germline V gene lookup returns CDR1 SGHDT and CDR2 YYEEEE. The CDR3 coding sequence is TGTGCCAGCAGCTTGCTCGGCCAGGGAGGAGGAAACACTGAAGCTTTCTTT. Translation gives CASSLLGQGGGNTEAFF. The variable domain in full, with the rest retrieved from reference TRBV5-6 and TRBJ1-1, is DAGVTQSPTHLIKTRGQQVTLRCSPKSGHDTVSWYQQALGQGPQFIFQYYEEEERQRGNFPDRFSGHQFPNYSSELNVNALLLGDSALYLCASSLLGQGGGNTEAFFGQGTRLTVV.

This clone was picked up a small number of times. The chain employs TRBV13 and TRBJ2-7; D remains unclear. V was pared by 5 bases and J by 5 bases, with 13 bases between. CDR1 and CDR2 (germline): PRHDT, FYEKMQ (reference sequence). The CDR3 has 13 residues. CDR3 protein: CASSPSVMDEQYF. The CDR3 nucleotides are TGTGCCAGCAGCCCCAGTGTTATGGACGAGCAGTACTTC.